This TCR beta chain was sequenced for a study of cytomegalovirus exposure and HLA in healthy donors. The overall study: Earlier, 150 million to 200 million T cells were analyzed, and about 100 million unique TCR beta sequences were found among them. Of the donors genotyped, several hundred in all, 80% to 85% fell in the Caucasian-associated ancestry cluster.

CDR3 length equals 13 residues. Germline V gives CDR1 LNHDA, CDR2 SQIVND (reference sequence). V lost 8 bases, J lost 4 bases, and 12 bases lay in between. In the case of this clone: What it binds is unknown.

Whole-study results and caveats: According to the study, roughly 160 TCR beta chains were cytomegalovirus-associated. Researchers left out some V segments, among them TRBV6-2 and TRBV6-3, as indistinguishable.

The PCR was carried out with 60 Vbeta primers and 13 Jbeta primers. Sequencing used immunoSEQ multiplex PCR; TCRdb keeps in-frame clones, though not all of them. Of 150,000 to 200,000 clones in the sample, about 80% were seen once. The rearrangement joins TRBV19 to TRBJ1-5; D unresolved. The source is a boy under 18 in good health and CMV-seronegative. The sample comprised PBMCs. The CDR3 loop reads CASAPAGNQPQHF. DNA of the CDR3: TGTGCCAGTGCTCCCGCAGGTAATCAGCCCCAGCATTTT.